The next 15 T cell receptor beta chains were all read from a single sample in a study of PD-L1 blockade in urothelial cancer. The time point was: pretreatment peripheral blood. Sequencing used immunoSEQ multiplex PCR; TCRdb keeps in-frame clones, though not all of them. The sample has around 100,000 clones, around 86% seen once. This sample comprised PBMCs, obtained around atezolizumab (anti-PD-L1) treatment. These receptor sequences come from a man in his fifties or sixties with urothelial cancer.

The J gene is TRBJ2-2, the V gene TRBV15; 10 positions agree with TRBD1. V gave up 2 bases and J gave up 7 bases; unmatched junction bases: 7. The CDR3 spans 16 residues. Germline values: CDR1 LNHNV, CDR2 YYDKDF (reference sequence). The CDR3 DNA reads TGTGCCACCAGCAGATTGGGACAGGGGTTTGTCGGGGAGCTGTTTTTT. Amino acids: CATSRLGQGFVGELFF.

The count of this clone is one. This chain uses TRBV2 with TRBJ1-2; 9 positions agree with TRBD1. This CDR3 has 14 amino acids. The V gene end was trimmed by 5 bases and the J gene end by 8 bases; junction bases not matched to a gene: 9. Germline CDR1 is SNHLY and CDR2 is FYNNEI. This CDR3 is CASSTQDRGGGYTF. CDR3 nucleotides: TGTGCCAGCAGTACCCAGGACAGGGGCGGCGGCTACACCTTC.

The chain's CDR3 is CASSPQPGHRLARDEQFF. The CDR3 DNA reads as TGTGCCAGCAGCCCCCAACCGGGGCATAGACTAGCGCGGGATGAGCAGTTCTTC. The V gene is TRBV7-3, the J gene TRBJ2-1; 8 bases fit TRBD2. Germline CDR1 and CDR2: SGHTA and FQGTGA. CDR3 length equals 18 residues. V gave up 5 bases and J gave up 8 bases; unmatched junction bases: 20.

J is TRBJ1-3 and V is TRBV19, with D unclear. The germline CDR1 and CDR2 sequences are LNHDA and SQIVND (reference sequence). The ends were cut back, 4 bases at V and 2 bases at J, with 6 bases in the middle. CDR3 length equals 13 residues. This chain's CDR3 is CASSTFPGNTIYF. Written as DNA, the CDR3 is TGTGCCAGTAGTACATTCCCTGGAAACACCATATATTTT.

The rearrangement links TRBV7-9 to TRBJ1-2, with unresolved D. The CDR3 consists of 12 residues. Trimming left V 3 bases short and J 6 bases short, with 8 bases between. From germline, CDR1 is SEHNR and CDR2 FQNEAQ (reference sequence). CDR3 residues: CASSLERHGYTF. CDR3 nucleotides: TGTGCCAGCAGCTTGGAGCGGCATGGCTACACCTTC.

The sample holds one count of this clone. The rearrangement uses TRBV5-1 and TRBJ2-7, with 11 bases fitting TRBD1. There are 15 residues in the CDR3. Germline CDR1 is SGHRS and CDR2 is YFSETQ. Trimming removed 4 bases from V and 3 bases from J; junction bases left unmatched: 6. CDR3 in amino acids: CASSPGGTGGYEQYF. In nucleotides, the CDR3 is TGCGCCAGCAGCCCCGGCGGGACAGGGGGCTACGAGCAGTACTTC. The complete variable domain, with remaining parts taken from reference TRBV5-1 and TRBJ2-7, reads KAGVTQTPRYLIKTRGQQVTLSCSPISGHRSVSWYQQTPGQGLQFLFEYFSETQRNKGNFPGRFSGRQFSNSRSEMNVSTLELGDSALYLCASSPGGTGGYEQYFGPGTRLTVT.

The chain employs TRBV7-2 and TRBJ2-7; TRBD2 matches at 13 bases. Germline CDR1 reads SGHTA; CDR2 reads FQGNSA. V lost 5 bases to trimming and J lost 3 bases; unmatched junction nucleotides: 4. This CDR3 spans 15 amino acids. In DNA, the CDR3 is TGTGCCAGCAGCCTCCGGACTAGCGGGAGCTACGAGCAGTACTTC. Translation gives CASSLRTSGSYEQYF.

The chain carries TRBV7-2 and TRBJ2-7, with 10 bases aligning to TRBD1. CDR1 and CDR2 from the germline V gene are SGHTA and FQGNSA. The CDR3 runs to 14 residues. With V trimmed by 6 bases and J by 5 bases, 7 bases remained unmatched. Written as DNA, the CDR3 is TGTGCCAGCAGTTTACGACAGGGGGCCAACGAGCAGTACTTC. It yields the protein CASSLRQGANEQYF.

The genes are TRBV30 and TRBJ1-1, with 9 positions matching TRBD1. The CDR3 is made up of 15 amino acids. Germline V gives CDR1 GTSNPN, CDR2 SVGIG (reference sequence). V gave up 2 bases and J gave up 0 bases; unmatched junction bases: 4. CDR3 DNA sequence: TGTGCCTGGAGTTTCCGGACAGGGGTGAACACTGAAGCTTTCTTT. Encoded protein: CAWSFRTGVNTEAFF. Complete variable domain (other parts from reference TRBV30 and TRBJ1-1): SQTIHQWPATLVQPVGSPLSLECTVEGTSNPNLYWYRQAAGRGLQLLFYSVGIGQISSEVPQNLSASRPQDRQFILSSKKLLLSDSGFYLCAWSFRTGVNTEAFFGQGTRLTVV.

This clone was seen a single time. The chain employs TRBV5-1 and TRBJ2-7; 7 positions agree with TRBD2. The CDR3 sequence is 16 residues long. Germline-derived CDR1 and CDR2 are SGHRS and YFSETQ. The ends lost 4 bases at V and 4 bases at J; junction bases unmatched: 14. Written as DNA, the CDR3 is TGCGCCAGCAGCCCGGCGGAGACTAGCCGTAATTACGAGCAGTACTTC. Translation gives CASSPAETSRNYEQYF.

This clone was counted once. V usage is TRBV27 and J usage is TRBJ2-2; a possible D gene is TRBD1 (5 bases). Per germline, CDR1 MNHEY and CDR2 SMNVEV (reference sequence). This CDR3 has 14 amino acids. V dropped 2 bases and J dropped 5 bases, with 9 bases sitting between them. CDR3 sequence reads: CASSLIRGTGELFF. CDR3 DNA: TGTGCCAGCAGTTTAATAAGGGGAACCGGGGAGCTGTTTTTT.

This chain uses TRBV6-5 with TRBJ2-5; the match to TRBD2 covers 9 bases. The CDR3 has 13 residues. The germline CDR1 and CDR2 sequences are MNHEY and SVGAGI. With 11 bases clipped from V and 5 bases from J, the junction kept 9 bases outside the gene matches. This chain's CDR3 is CASRRTSVETQYF. For the CDR3, the DNA is TGTGCCTCTCGTAGGACTAGCGTGGAGACCCAGTACTTC.

This chain joins TRBV6-5 and TRBJ2-3; 7 bases are shared with TRBD2. The CDR3 contains 12 residues. CDR1 MNHEY and CDR2 SVGAGI come from the germline V gene. The CDR3 region has the DNA TGTGTGTCGGGAGGACCCCCAGATACGCAGTATTTT. It specifies CVSGGPPDTQYF.

The rearrangement links TRBV11-2 to TRBJ2-1; TRBD2 matches 7 bases. In germline, CDR1 is SGHAT, CDR2 FQNNGV. The CDR3 sequence is 14 residues long. Trimming took 2 bases from V and 6 from J; bases not matched to a gene: 4. The CDR3 bases are TGTGCCAGCAGCTTAACGCGGGGGTCCAATGAGCAGTTCTTC. It encodes CASSLTRGSNEQFF.

This clone showed up just a few times. The chain is built from TRBV5-6 and TRBJ1-5, with 10 bases matching TRBD1. Germline loops: CDR1 SGHDT, CDR2 YYEEEE. Unmatched junction bases numbered 0, after V lost 4 bases and J lost 2 bases. The CDR3 covers 14 residues. The CDR3 is CASSGTGGNQPQHF. The CDR3 DNA is TGTGCCAGCAGCGGGACAGGGGGCAATCAGCCCCAGCATTTT.